This T cell receptor beta chain is from a study of OX40 agonist ivuxolimab in advanced cancers. Trimming took 0 bases from V and 2 from J; bases not matched to a gene: 1. The CDR3 totals 15 residues. Germline V gene lookup returns CDR1 MNHEY and CDR2 SVGAGI. Study observations and caveats: More expanded clones were seen, on average, in CD8+ T cells than in CD4+.

The protocol was immunoSEQ multiplex PCR, while the TCRdb copy is restricted to in-frame clones and leaves out a portion. Here the sample spans tens of thousands of clones, more than 70% being singletons. A single count supports this clone. The target antigen is unknown. The material sequenced was CD4+ or CD8+ T cells sorted from blood, taken in a trial of the OX40 agonist ivuxolimab. The chain links TRBV6-5 to TRBJ1-5, with 7 bases fitting TRBD1. This receptor was obtained from an adult with an advanced solid tumor such as melanoma, head and neck, liver or kidney cancer. DNA for the CDR3: TGTGCCAGCAGTTACTCCGGACAGGGCAATCAGCCCCAGCATTTT. Its protein product is CASSYSGQGNQPQHF.